This TCR beta chain was sequenced in a study of Ad26.COV2.S vaccination and SARS-CoV-2 variants. Overall study findings and caveats: Placebo recipients showed lower spike-specific TCR breadth than vaccinees.

The V and J ends lost 4 bases and 4 bases, in that order; junction bases with no gene match: 1. This CDR3 has 12 amino acids. CDR1 is LGHDT, CDR2 YNNKEL, per germline (reference sequence). Comment on this clone: Antigen specificity is unknown.

Assay: immunoSEQ multiplex PCR; the TCRdb copy retains only in-frame clones and omits some. Counted here are 430,000 or so clones, 75% to 95% occurring once; the ten biggest clones make up 12%. Indicated treatment: about 20 received Ad26.COV2.S at low or high dose, single or two shots; 5 received placebo; per-sample allocation not given. Following the first vaccine or placebo injection, samples were taken on day 63. This material consisted of peripheral blood, taken in a trial of Ad26.COV2.S vaccine versus placebo. The TCR sequence derives from a person between 18 and 59 years old who received the Ad26.COV2.S COVID-19 vaccine or a placebo. The rearrangement joins TRBV3-1 (or the pseudogene TRBV3-2) to TRBJ2-7, with TRBD1 matching over 7 bases. The DNA for the CDR3 is TGTGCCAGCAGCCCGGGACAGTACGAGCAGTACTTC. As protein: CASSPGQYEQYF.